A single sample is the source of the 25 T cell receptor beta chains below, sequenced in a study of T cells after posttransplantation cyclophosphamide. A marrow graft followed busulfan-fludarabine conditioning, with cyclophosphamide on days +3 and +4. Assay used: immunoSEQ multiplex PCR; TCRdb lists only in-frame clones, some missing. This repertoire shows 15,000 or so clones, 85% to 95% found once; its top ten account for around 0.53%. The sample in question was CD4+ T cells sorted from blood, obtained after allogeneic stem cell transplant with posttransplant cyclophosphamide. These receptors originate from a male patient in his sixties who received an allogeneic stem cell transplant from a related donor and was CMV-positive. Some T cells here may be from the graft donor.

The chain combines TRBV6-4 with TRBJ2-2; no definite D call. Between the trimmed V and J ends, which lost 2 bases and 4 bases, there was a span of 8 bases. The CDR3 runs 14 residues. Germline CDR1 and CDR2: MRHNA and SNTAGT. CDR3 nucleotide sequence: TGTGCCAGCAGTGACGAGCTTTCCACCGGGGAGCTGTTTTTT. Its protein product is CASSDELSTGELFF.

The V gene is TRBV5-6, the J gene TRBJ2-5; D unresolved. Germline V gene sequence: CDR1 SGHDT, CDR2 YYEEEE. This CDR3 has 14 residues. V lost 4 bases and J lost 1, with 11 bases in between. The CDR3 is CASSPLRSQETQYF. The CDR3 DNA reads TGTGCCAGCAGCCCATTGAGGAGCCAAGAGACCCAGTACTTC. The full variable domain, its missing parts supplied by reference TRBV5-6 and TRBJ2-5, is DAGVTQSPTHLIKTRGQQVTLRCSPKSGHDTVSWYQQALGQGPQFIFQYYEEEERQRGNFPDRFSGHQFPNYSSELNVNALLLGDSALYLCASSPLRSQETQYFGPGTRLLVL.

The chain has TRBV15 and TRBJ2-1; tentatively, D is TRBD1 (5 bases). The CDR3 consists of 16 residues. In germline, CDR1 is LNHNV, CDR2 YYDKDF (reference sequence). The V and J ends lost 1 base and 3 bases respectively, with 13 bases between them. The CDR3 sequence: CATSRVRNRSYNEQFF. CDR3 in DNA: TGTGCCACCAGCAGAGTTCGGAACAGGAGCTACAATGAGCAGTTCTTC.

The chain joins TRBV5-1 to TRBJ2-1; TRBD1 is a possible D gene (5 bases). Germline CDR1 is SGHRS and CDR2 is YFSETQ. This CDR3 comprises 14 residues. The ends were cut back, 0 bases at V and 8 bases at J, with 12 bases in the middle. CDR3: CASSLAARVDEQFF. Written as DNA, the CDR3 is TGCGCCAGCAGCTTGGCCGCCAGGGTTGATGAGCAGTTCTTC.

The J gene is TRBJ2-1, the V gene TRBV30; 7 bases map to TRBD1. Germline-derived CDR1 and CDR2 are GTSNPN and SVGIG (reference sequence). V was clipped by 1 base and J by 9 bases; unmatched bases: 3. CDR3 length: 12 residues. The CDR3 bases are TGTGCCTGGAGTGGCAGGGGGTTTGAGCAGTTCTTC. Translating gives CAWSGRGFEQFF. Together with reference TRBV30 and TRBJ2-1, the CDR3 gives the full variable domain: SQTIHQWPATLVQPVGSPLSLECTVEGTSNPNLYWYRQAAGRGLQLLFYSVGIGQISSEVPQNLSASRPQDRQFILSSKKLLLSDSGFYLCAWSGRGFEQFFGPGTRLTVL.

The rearrangement uses TRBV7-2 and TRBJ1-5; D not resolved. The CDR3 has 14 amino acids. Germline lookup yields CDR1 SGHTA and CDR2 FQGNSA. The V and J ends lost 6 bases and 4 bases respectively, with 13 bases between them. This CDR3 reads CASSAAGVNQPQHF. The CDR3 coding sequence is TGTGCCAGCAGTGCTGCCGGGGTGAATCAGCCCCAGCATTTT.

The chain is built from TRBV5-1 and TRBJ2-5, with D tentatively TRBD2 (6 bases). This CDR3 has 15 residues. Germline CDR1 and CDR2: SGHRS and YFSETQ. Deletions cut 4 bases from V and 2 bases from J, with 15 bases between. The CDR3 sequence is CASSPTPSAQETQYF. The CDR3 DNA reads TGCGCCAGCAGCCCCACCCCTAGCGCGCAAGAGACCCAGTACTTC.

This clone was counted once. The V call is TRBV5-1, the J call TRBJ1-1; tentatively, D is TRBD1 (6 bases). The V gene lost 0 bases and the J gene lost 3 bases, with 12 bases spanning the gap. Germline CDR1 and CDR2: SGHRS and YFSETQ. This CDR3 has 15 residues. The CDR3 DNA is TGCGCCAGCAGCTTGGAGGGGGGGTCGGACACTGAAGCTTTCTTT. It translates to CASSLEGGSDTEAFF.

The rearrangement joins TRBV7-2 to TRBJ2-5; the match to TRBD2 covers 11 bases. Germline values: CDR1 SGHTA, CDR2 FQGNSA. CDR3 length equals 16 residues. J lost 4 bases, V lost 5 bases, and 9 bases had no gene match. CDR3 region: CASSIPSGGYTETQYF. CDR3 nucleotide sequence: TGTGCCAGCAGCATCCCTAGCGGGGGGTATACAGAGACCCAGTACTTC.

This chain connects TRBV6-1 to TRBJ2-7; no definite D call. The V gene's germline CDR1 is MNHNS and CDR2 SASEGT. The CDR3 sequence is 14 residues long. The V and J ends lost 6 bases and 1 base respectively, with 13 bases between them. In nucleotides, the CDR3 is TGTGCCAGCAGACGCCGAAACAGATCCTACGAGCAGTACTTC. Its protein product is CASRRRNRSYEQYF.

The chain is built from TRBV19 and TRBJ1-2; the D gene is possibly TRBD1 (5 bases). V was shortened by 6 bases and J by 7 bases, with 12 bases between the two germline ends. The CDR3 spans 12 residues. The germline V gene encodes CDR1 LNHDA and CDR2 SQIVND (reference sequence). The CDR3 bases are TGTGCCAGTAGGGCGGGGCTCGGTGGCTACACCTTC. It yields the protein CASRAGLGGYTF.

This rearrangement joins TRBV18 to TRBJ2-2; D call uncertain. This CDR3 has 14 amino acids. V was shortened by 8 bases and J by 0 bases, with 10 bases between the two germline ends. Germline V gene sequence: CDR1 KGHSH, CDR2 LQKENI. The CDR3 region is CASRAQTNTGELFF. The CDR3 region has the DNA TGTGCCAGCCGAGCGCAGACGAACACCGGGGAGCTGTTTTTT.

The chain employs TRBV7-9 and TRBJ2-7; D might be TRBD2 (5 bases). This CDR3 has 14 amino acids. CDR1 and CDR2 (germline): SEHNR, FQNEAQ (reference sequence). Deletions cut 7 bases from V and 0 bases from J, with 13 bases between. The CDR3 loop is CASTPSGSSYEQYF. The CDR3 DNA reads TGTGCCAGCACCCCAAGTGGGAGCTCCTACGAGCAGTACTTC. The whole variable domain, filled in from reference TRBV7-9 and TRBJ2-7, reads DTGVSQNPRHKITKRGQNVTFRCDPISEHNRLYWYRQTLGQGPEFLTYFQNEAQLEKSRLLSDRFSAERPKGSFSTLEIQRTEQGDSAMYLCASTPSGSSYEQYFGPGTRLTVT.

The chain couples TRBV14 to TRBJ1-2; D may be TRBD1 (6 bases). Germline values: CDR1 SGHDN, CDR2 FVKESK. The CDR3 spans 12 residues. Deletions cut 4 bases from V and 8 bases from J, with 11 bases between. CDR3: CASSRPGDGYTF. CDR3 nucleotide sequence: TGTGCCAGCAGCCGGCCAGGGGACGGCTACACCTTC.

The V gene is TRBV19, the J gene TRBJ1-1; 7 bases line up with TRBD1. The V segment lost 7 bases and the J segment 7 bases; nucleotides outside the gene matches: 12. Germline V gene lookup returns CDR1 LNHDA and CDR2 SQIVND (reference sequence). This CDR3 comprises 14 residues. The CDR3 here is CASKRAGTVIEAFF. The CDR3 region has the DNA TGTGCCAGTAAGAGGGCCGGGACAGTGATTGAAGCTTTCTTT.

V gene TRBV19 combines with J gene TRBJ1-1, with TRBD1 matching over 8 bases. The length of the CDR3 is 14 residues. From germline, CDR1 is LNHDA and CDR2 SQIVND (reference sequence). After removal of 8 bases from V and 7 bases from J, the junction contained 12 bases not matched to a gene. The CDR3 reads CASGHSDRDLEAFF. The CDR3 nucleotides read TGTGCCAGTGGCCATTCGGACAGGGACCTTGAAGCTTTCTTT.

The chain joins TRBV4-1 to TRBJ1-1, with 12 nucleotides matching TRBD1. The junction had 11 bases not matched to a gene; V was cut back by 2 bases and J by 1 base. Germline CDR1 reads MGHRA; CDR2 reads YSYEKL. The CDR3 is made up of 19 amino acids. Here the CDR3 reads CASSQNPPGQGARNTEAFF. The DNA of the CDR3 is TGCGCCAGCAGCCAAAACCCACCGGGACAGGGGGCAAGGAACACTGAAGCTTTCTTT.

This clone came up once. The chain links TRBV5-1 to TRBJ2-1; 10 nucleotides align to TRBD2. The V gene's germline CDR1 is SGHRS and CDR2 YFSETQ. J was trimmed by 9 bases and V by 4 bases; bases with no gene match: 10. This CDR3 comprises 15 residues. CDR3 DNA sequence: TGCGCCAGCAGCCCAAGGCTAGCGGGGGTGGCTGAGCAGTTCTTC. Translated, it gives CASSPRLAGVAEQFF.

The rearrangement links TRBV28 to TRBJ1-4, with D maybe TRBD1 (5 bases). V lost 5 bases, J lost 4 bases, and 20 bases lay in between. The germline gives CDR1 MDHEN, CDR2 SYDVKM. The CDR3 runs 17 residues. CDR3 DNA sequence: TGTGCCAGCAGTCCCCCTCTCGTAGGGGCTAATAATGAAAAACTGTTTTTT. Amino acids: CASSPPLVGANNEKLFF. The whole variable domain, filled in from reference TRBV28 and TRBJ1-4, reads DVKVTQSSRYLVKRTGEKVFLECVQDMDHENMFWYRQDPGLGLRLIYFSYDVKMKEKGDIPEGYSVSREKKERFSLILESASTNQTSMYLCASSPPLVGANNEKLFFGSGTQLSVL.

The chain joins TRBV5-1 to TRBJ1-4, with 7 nucleotides matching TRBD1. The CDR3 length is 15 residues. The ends lost 1 base at V and 7 bases at J; junction bases unmatched: 7. Looked up from germline, CDR1 is SGHRS and CDR2 is YFSETQ. Written as DNA, the CDR3 is TGCGCCAGCAGCTTGAGGCAGGGGGAAGGTGAAAAACTGTTTTTT. Protein: CASSLRQGEGEKLFF.

V gene TRBV5-8 combines with J gene TRBJ2-3; 12 bases fit TRBD2. This CDR3 spans 16 amino acids. CDR1 SGHTS and CDR2 YDEGEE come from the germline V gene. V shed 4 bases, J shed 3 bases, and the junction held 6 bases outside the gene matches. CDR3 amino acids: CASSPGLAGLTDTQYF. In DNA form, the CDR3 reads TGTGCCAGCAGCCCCGGACTAGCGGGGCTGACAGATACGCAGTATTTT. Combining the CDR3 with reference TRBV5-8 and TRBJ2-3 gives the whole variable domain EAGVTQSPTHLIKTRGQQATLRCSPISGHTSVYWYQQALGLGLQFLLWYDEGEERNRGNFPPRFSGRQFPNYSSELNVNALELEDSALYLCASSPGLAGLTDTQYFGPGTRLTVL.

CDR3 sequence (DNA): TGTGCCACCCAGCCGGGACAACTCAATGAGCAGTTCTTC. This codes for CATQPGQLNEQFF. The chain joins TRBV7-6 to TRBJ2-1, with a possible D match to TRBD1 (6 bases). Trimming left V 10 bases short and J 6 bases short, with 16 bases between. The CDR3 length is 13 residues. From germline, CDR1 is SGHVS and CDR2 FNYEAQ.

Concerning this clone: Other DNA sequences in the same sample also yield this CDR3. This sequence joins TRBV19 and TRBJ1-2, with D perhaps matching TRBD1 (5 bases). CDR3 length: 14 residues. V lost 5 bases and J lost 4, with 14 bases in between. Per the germline V gene, CDR1 is LNHDA and CDR2 is SQIVND (reference sequence). CDR3 amino acids: CASSWAGQLYGYTF. The DNA of the CDR3 is TGTGCCAGTAGTTGGGCGGGGCAGCTCTATGGCTACACCTTC. Full variable domain (rest looked up from reference TRBV19 and TRBJ1-2): DGGITQSPKYLFRKEGQNVTLSCEQNLNHDAMYWYRQDPGQGLRLIYYSQIVNDFQKGDIAEGYSVSREKKESFPLTVTSAQKNPTAFYLCASSWAGQLYGYTFGSGTRLTVV.

CDR3 sequence: CASSLGPRGNTGELFF. The CDR3 DNA reads as TGTGCCAGCAGCTTAGGGCCCCGCGGGAACACCGGGGAGCTGTTTTTT. The chain combines TRBV7-6 with TRBJ2-2, with D uncertain. Germline loops: CDR1 SGHVS, CDR2 FNYEAQ. The CDR3 sequence is 16 residues long. Between the trimmed V and J ends, which lost 1 base and 1 base, there was a span of 10 bases. Based on the CDR3 plus reference TRBV7-6 and TRBJ2-2, the full variable domain is GAGVSQSPRYKVTKRGQDVALRCDPISGHVSLYWYRQALGQGPEFLTYFNYEAQQDKSGLPNDRFSAERPEGSISTLTIQRTEQRDSAMYRCASSLGPRGNTGELFFGEGSRLTVL.

This chain uses TRBV4-3 with TRBJ2-3; 8 bases fit TRBD2. J lost 7 bases, V lost 1 base, and 7 bases had no gene match. The CDR3 loop spans 15 amino acids. CDR1 and CDR2 (germline): LGHNA, YSLEER. CDR3 sequence: CASSQGAGASNTQYF. The CDR3, as DNA: TGCGCCAGCAGCCAAGGAGCGGGGGCTTCAAATACGCAGTATTTT.